The T cell receptor beta chain described here comes from a study of CD8 T cells in Susac syndrome. The CDR3 has 17 residues. V trimming: 3 bases; J trimming: 1 base; junction bases outside the gene matches: 8. Germline values: CDR1 KGHDR, CDR2 SFDVKD. In blood CD8+ and CD4+ T cells, TCR beta underwent sequencing. The RNA input was roughly 0.45 to 1 ug, and it was reverse transcribed with random hexamers. Amplification of TCR beta CDR3 spanned 54 Vbeta and 13 Jbeta via immunoSEQ multiplex PCR. TCRdb re-derived calls from the immunoSEQ multiplex PCR reads in MiXCR, one entry per CDR3 protein. The sample records 200,000 to 300,000 distinct CDR3 sequences, 90% to 96% being singletons.

The TCR sequence derives from a human donor with Susac syndrome. The chain carries TRBV24-1 and TRBJ2-3; TRBD1 agrees at 8 bases. The specimen was CD4+ T cells from PBMCs. Written as DNA, the CDR3 is TGTGCCACCAGTGATGCCCAGGGGGCGCGGGGCACAGATACGCAGTATTTT. This gives the protein CATSDAQGARGTDTQYF.